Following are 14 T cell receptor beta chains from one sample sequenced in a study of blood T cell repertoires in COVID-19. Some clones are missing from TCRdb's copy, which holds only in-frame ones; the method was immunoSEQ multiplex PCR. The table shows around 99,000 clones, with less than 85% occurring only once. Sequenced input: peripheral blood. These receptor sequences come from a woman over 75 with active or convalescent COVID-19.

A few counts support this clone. This CDR3 is CASGRLRGNQPQHF. In DNA, the CDR3 is TGTGCCAGCGGGAGGCTTCGGGGCAATCAGCCCCAGCATTTT. This sequence joins TRBV28 and TRBJ1-5; D is undetermined. This CDR3 spans 14 amino acids. V lost 8 bases, J lost 2 bases, and 13 bases lay in between. Germline loops: CDR1 MDHEN, CDR2 SYDVKM. Full variable domain (rest looked up from reference TRBV28 and TRBJ1-5): DVKVTQSSRYLVKRTGEKVFLECVQDMDHENMFWYRQDPGLGLRLIYFSYDVKMKEKGDIPEGYSVSREKKERFSLILESASTNQTSMYLCASGRLRGNQPQHFGDGTRLSIL.

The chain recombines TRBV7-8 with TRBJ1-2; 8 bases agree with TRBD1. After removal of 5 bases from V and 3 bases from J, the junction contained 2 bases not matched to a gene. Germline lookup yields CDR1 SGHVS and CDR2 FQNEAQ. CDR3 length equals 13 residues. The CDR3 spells CASSLTGDYGYTF. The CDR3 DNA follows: TGTGCCAGCAGCCTGACAGGGGACTATGGCTACACCTTC.

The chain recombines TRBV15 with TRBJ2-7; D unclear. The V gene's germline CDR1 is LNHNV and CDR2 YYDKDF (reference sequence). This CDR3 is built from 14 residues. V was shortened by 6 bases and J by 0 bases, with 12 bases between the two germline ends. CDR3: CATSSEALSYEQYF. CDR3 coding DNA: TGTGCCACCAGTAGTGAGGCCCTCTCCTACGAGCAGTACTTC.

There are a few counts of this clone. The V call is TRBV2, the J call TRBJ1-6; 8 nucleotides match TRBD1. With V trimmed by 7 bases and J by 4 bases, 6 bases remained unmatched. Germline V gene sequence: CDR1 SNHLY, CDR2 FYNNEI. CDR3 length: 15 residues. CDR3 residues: CASNPQGAYNSPLHF. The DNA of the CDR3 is TGTGCCAGCAATCCCCAGGGGGCTTATAATTCACCCCTCCACTTT.

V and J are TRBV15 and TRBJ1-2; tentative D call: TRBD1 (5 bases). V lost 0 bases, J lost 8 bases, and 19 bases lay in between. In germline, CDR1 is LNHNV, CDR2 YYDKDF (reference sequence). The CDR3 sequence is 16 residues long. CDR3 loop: CATSRDRGQSLGGYTF. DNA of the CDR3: TGTGCCACCAGCAGAGATAGGGGCCAGAGCCTCGGGGGCTACACCTTC.

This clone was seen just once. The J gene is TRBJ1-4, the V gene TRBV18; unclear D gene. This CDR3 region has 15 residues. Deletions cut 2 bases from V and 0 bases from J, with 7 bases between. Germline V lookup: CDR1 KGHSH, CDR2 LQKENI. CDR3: CASSPSSATNEKLFF. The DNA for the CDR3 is TGTGCCAGCTCACCATCGTCCGCAACTAATGAAAAACTGTTTTTT.

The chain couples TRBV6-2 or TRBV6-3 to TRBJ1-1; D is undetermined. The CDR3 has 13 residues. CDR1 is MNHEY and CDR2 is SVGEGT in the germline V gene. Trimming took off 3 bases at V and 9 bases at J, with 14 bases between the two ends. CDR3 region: CASSYLVRAQAFF. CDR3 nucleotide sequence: TGTGCCAGCAGTTATTTGGTTCGCGCCCAAGCTTTCTTT.

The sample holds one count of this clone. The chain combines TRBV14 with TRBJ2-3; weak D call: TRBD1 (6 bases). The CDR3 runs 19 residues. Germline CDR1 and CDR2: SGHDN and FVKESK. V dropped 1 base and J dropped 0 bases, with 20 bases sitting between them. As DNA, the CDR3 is TGTGCCAGCAGCCAAGTCAGGGGCACAGTCCTCTCTAGCACAGATACGCAGTATTTT. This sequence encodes CASSQVRGTVLSSTDTQYF.

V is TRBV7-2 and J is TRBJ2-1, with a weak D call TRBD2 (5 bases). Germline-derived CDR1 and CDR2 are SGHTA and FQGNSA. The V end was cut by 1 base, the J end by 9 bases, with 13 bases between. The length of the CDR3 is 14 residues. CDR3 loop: CASSLEASSSEQFF. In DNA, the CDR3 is TGTGCCAGCAGCTTAGAGGCTAGCTCGAGTGAGCAGTTCTTC.

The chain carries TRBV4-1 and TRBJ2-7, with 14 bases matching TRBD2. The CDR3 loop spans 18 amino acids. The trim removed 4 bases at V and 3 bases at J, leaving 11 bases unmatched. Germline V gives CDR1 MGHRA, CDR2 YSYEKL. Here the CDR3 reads CASSPQVAGTSGSYEQYF. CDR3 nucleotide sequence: TGCGCCAGCAGCCCACAAGTAGCCGGGACTAGCGGGAGCTACGAGCAGTACTTC.

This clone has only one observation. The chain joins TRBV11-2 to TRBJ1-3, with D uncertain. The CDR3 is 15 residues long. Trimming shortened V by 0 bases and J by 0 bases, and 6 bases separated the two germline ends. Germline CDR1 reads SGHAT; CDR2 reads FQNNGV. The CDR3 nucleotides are TGTGCCAGCAGCTTAGACGGGAGCTCTGGAAACACCATATATTTT. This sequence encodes CASSLDGSSGNTIYF. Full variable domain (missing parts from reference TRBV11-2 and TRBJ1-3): EAGVAQSPRYKIIEKRQSVAFWCNPISGHATLYWYQQILGQGPKLLIQFQNNGVVDDSQLPKDRFSAERLKGVDSTLKIQPAKLEDSAVYLCASSLDGSSGNTIYFGEGSWLTVV.

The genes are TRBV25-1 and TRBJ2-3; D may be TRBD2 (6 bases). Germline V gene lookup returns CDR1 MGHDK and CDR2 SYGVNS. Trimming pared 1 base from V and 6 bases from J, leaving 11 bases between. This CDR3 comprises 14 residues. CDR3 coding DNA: TGTGCCAGCAGTGAATTAGCGGCGGGGGATACGCAGTATTTT. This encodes CASSELAAGDTQYF. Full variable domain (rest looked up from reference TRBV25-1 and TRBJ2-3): EADIYQTPRYLVIGTGKKITLECSQTMGHDKMYWYQQDPGMELHLIHYSYGVNSTEKGDLSSESTVSRIRTEHFPLTLESARPSHTSQYLCASSELAAGDTQYFGPGTRLTVL.

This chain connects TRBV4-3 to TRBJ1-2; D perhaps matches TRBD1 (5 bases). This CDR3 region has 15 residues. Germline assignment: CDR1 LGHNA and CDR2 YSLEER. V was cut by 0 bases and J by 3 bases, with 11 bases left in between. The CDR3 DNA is TGCGCCAGCAGCCAAGAAGCCAGGGATTACTATGGCTACACCTTC. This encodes CASSQEARDYYGYTF.

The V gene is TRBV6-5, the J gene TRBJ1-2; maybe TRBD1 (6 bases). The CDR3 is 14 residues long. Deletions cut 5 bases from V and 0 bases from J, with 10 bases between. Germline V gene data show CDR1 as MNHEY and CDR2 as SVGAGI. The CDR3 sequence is CASSRDNTNYGYTF. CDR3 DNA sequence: TGTGCCAGCAGTCGGGACAATACTAACTATGGCTACACCTTC.